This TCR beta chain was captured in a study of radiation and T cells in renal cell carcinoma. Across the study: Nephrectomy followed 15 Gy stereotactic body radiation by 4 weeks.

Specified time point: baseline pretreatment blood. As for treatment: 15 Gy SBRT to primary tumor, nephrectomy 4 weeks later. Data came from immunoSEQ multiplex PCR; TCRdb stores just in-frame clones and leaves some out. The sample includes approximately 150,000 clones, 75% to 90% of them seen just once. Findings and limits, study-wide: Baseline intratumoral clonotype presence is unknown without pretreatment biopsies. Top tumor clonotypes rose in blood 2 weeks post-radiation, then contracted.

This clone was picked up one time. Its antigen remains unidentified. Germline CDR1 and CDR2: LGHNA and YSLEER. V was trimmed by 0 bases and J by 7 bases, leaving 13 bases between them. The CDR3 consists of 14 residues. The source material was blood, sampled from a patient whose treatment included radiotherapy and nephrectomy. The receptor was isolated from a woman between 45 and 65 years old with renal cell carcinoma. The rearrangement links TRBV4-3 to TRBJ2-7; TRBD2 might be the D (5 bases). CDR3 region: CASSQDTVGREQYF. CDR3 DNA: TGCGCCAGCAGCCAAGATACAGTTGGGAGAGAGCAGTACTTC.